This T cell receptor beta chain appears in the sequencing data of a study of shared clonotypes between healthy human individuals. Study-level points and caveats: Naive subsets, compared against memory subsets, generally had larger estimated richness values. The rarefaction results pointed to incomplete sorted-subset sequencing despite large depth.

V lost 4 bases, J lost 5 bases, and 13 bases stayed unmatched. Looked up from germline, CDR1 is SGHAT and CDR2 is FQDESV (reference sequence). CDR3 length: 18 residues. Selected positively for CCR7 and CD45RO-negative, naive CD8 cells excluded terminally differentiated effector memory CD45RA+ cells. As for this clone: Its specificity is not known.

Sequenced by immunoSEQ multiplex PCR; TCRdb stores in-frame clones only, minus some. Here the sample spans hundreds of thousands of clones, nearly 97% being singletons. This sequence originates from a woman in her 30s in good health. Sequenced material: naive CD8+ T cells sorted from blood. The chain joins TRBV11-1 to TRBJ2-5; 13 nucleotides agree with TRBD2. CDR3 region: CASSSAGWTSGSRETQYF. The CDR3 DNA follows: TGTGCCAGCAGCTCCGCCGGATGGACTAGCGGGAGTCGGGAGACCCAGTACTTC. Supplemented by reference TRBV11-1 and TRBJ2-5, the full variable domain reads EAEVAQSPRYKITEKSQAVAFWCDPISGHATLYWYRQILGQGPELLVQFQDESVVDDSQLPKDRFSAERLKGVDSTLKIQPAELGDSAMYLCASSSAGWTSGSRETQYFGPGTRLLVL.